These 27 T cell receptor beta chains share one sample of origin, sequenced in a study of T cells in Graves' hyperthyroidism and ophthalmopathy. RNA transcripts served as the template for amplifying TCR beta CDR3 regions. The HTBI primer set drove a first-round RT-PCR of the TCR CDR3. Each CDR3 protein gets one entry after TCRdb re-called the multiplex PCR reads with MiXCR. The sample lists about half a million distinct CDR3 sequences; about a fifth were seen once. Material for sequencing was blood. The receptors derive from a man between 18 and 29 years old with Graves' hyperthyroidism.

This clonotype was seen repeatedly, ten times or more. One junction end does not reproduce the germline sequence, and a read error may be involved. V gene TRBV5-1 combines with J gene TRBJ1-1, with D possibly TRBD1 on 6 matching bases. CDR1 and CDR2 from the germline V gene are SGHRS and YFSETQ. The CDR3 sequence is 14 residues long. CDR3 in amino acids: CASSLGGGGTEAFF. The CDR3 DNA is TGTGCCAGCAGTTTAGGAGGGGGGGGCACTGAAGCTTTCTTT.

A few counts support this clonotype. V is TRBV5-1 and J is TRBJ2-7, with D tentatively TRBD1 (7 bases). There are 14 residues in the CDR3. The germline CDR1 and CDR2 sequences are SGHRS and YFSETQ. Trimming removed 0 bases at V and 5 bases at J, with 12 bases between. The CDR3 here is CASSLAGGGDEQYF. The CDR3 DNA follows: TGCGCCAGCAGCTTGGCTGGAGGGGGCGACGAGCAGTACTTC.

The chain combines TRBV2 with TRBJ1-1, with TRBD1 as a possible D gene (5 bases). This CDR3 region has 13 residues. V lost 6 bases to trimming and J lost 6 bases, with 14 bases between them. The germline gives CDR1 SNHLY, CDR2 FYNNEI. CDR3 in DNA: TGTGCCAGCAGACGGACATTGCCCCCTGAAGCTTTCTTT. Translated: CASRRTLPPEAFF.

This clonotype occurred many times. This chain links TRBV11-3 with TRBJ1-2; D perhaps matches TRBD1 (5 bases). Trimming took 1 base from V and 5 from J, leaving 11 bases between them. Germline V gene data show CDR1 as SGHNT and CDR2 as YENEEA. The CDR3 runs 14 residues. Here the CDR3 reads CASSLGPGGYGYTF. The CDR3 DNA reads as TGTGCCAGCAGCTTAGGGCCCGGGGGTTATGGCTACACCTTC.

The gene calls are TRBV19 and TRBJ2-5; D is undetermined. The CDR3 is made up of 15 amino acids. The germline V gene has CDR1 LNHDA and CDR2 SQIVND (reference sequence). V was shortened by 10 bases and J by 5 bases, with 23 bases between the two germline ends. CDR3 DNA sequence: TGTGCCATCCTGACCCCTGAGGAGATCTTGGAGACCCAGTACTTC. Translation gives CAILTPEEILETQYF.

V usage is TRBV6-2 or TRBV6-3 and J usage is TRBJ1-1; perhaps TRBD1 as D (5 bases). Trimming cost V 7 bases and J 4 bases, with 13 bases left between them. This CDR3 has 13 amino acids. CDR1 MNHEY and CDR2 SVGEGT come from the germline V gene. The CDR3 sequence: CASNPGPITEAFF. CDR3 bases: TGTGCCAGCAACCCGGGGCCGATCACTGAAGCTTTCTTT.

This clonotype was found many times. V and J are TRBV5-1 and TRBJ1-1; D is ambiguous. The CDR3 has 14 residues. The germline V gene has CDR1 SGHRS and CDR2 YFSETQ. V lost 0 bases and J lost 4, with 10 bases in between. The CDR3 region has the DNA TGCGCCAGCAGCTTGGAGGCCCCGGGCACTGAAGCTTTCTTT. It specifies CASSLEAPGTEAFF. The complete variable domain, with remaining parts taken from reference TRBV5-1 and TRBJ1-1, reads KAGVTQTPRYLIKTRGQQVTLSCSPISGHRSVSWYQQTPGQGLQFLFEYFSETQRNKGNFPGRFSGRQFSNSRSEMNVSTLELGDSALYLCASSLEAPGTEAFFGQGTRLTVV.

This clonotype was observed many times. The chain is built from TRBV19 and TRBJ1-2; D unresolved. Germline-derived CDR1 and CDR2 are LNHDA and SQIVND (reference sequence). The CDR3 covers 10 residues. V was pared by 9 bases and J by 8 bases, with 10 bases between. CDR3 bases: TGTGCCAGCGGGCCTCCAGGCTACACCTTC. Translation gives CASGPPGYTF.

This clonotype was seen many times. The chain employs TRBV2 and TRBJ2-7; TRBD2 matches 8 bases. Germline V gives CDR1 SNHLY, CDR2 FYNNEI. CDR3 length equals 12 residues. V was pared by 7 bases and J by 6 bases, with 5 bases of the junction left unmatched. The CDR3 is CASIGLASEQYF. The CDR3 nucleotides are TGTGCCAGCATAGGACTAGCCAGCGAGCAGTACTTC.

The table lists this clonotype with many counts. This sequence joins TRBV20-1 and TRBJ2-7; 7 bases are shared with TRBD2. Germline trimming cut 5 bases from V and 1 base from J; bases unmatched to any gene: 2. Per germline, CDR1 DFQATT and CDR2 SNEGSKA (reference sequence). The CDR3 is made up of 12 amino acids. CDR3 sequence reads: CSAGGVSYEQYF. The CDR3 region has the DNA TGCAGTGCTGGGGGGGTATCCTACGAGCAGTACTTC.

This clonotype was observed at least ten times. The chain carries TRBV5-1 and TRBJ1-2, with D possibly being TRBD1 (6 bases). CDR3 length: 16 amino acids. CDR1 SGHRS and CDR2 YFSETQ come from the germline V gene. V lost 4 bases and J 8 bases, leaving 24 bases between the germline ends. CDR3 sequence (DNA): TGCGCCAGCAGCCGAGACGGACAGACCCGGGTAGAGGGCTACACCTTC. It encodes CASSRDGQTRVEGYTF.

Points on this clonotype: This could be a read error, since a much larger clone is one nucleotide away. In DNA form, the CDR3 reads TGTGCCACCAGTGACCCGGGACATGGCTTTCGCTACTCTGGAAACACCATATATTTT. Its translation is CATSDPGHGFRYSGNTIYF. The rearrangement joins TRBV24-1 to TRBJ1-3; TRBD1 is a possible D gene (6 bases). The CDR3 consists of 19 residues. Trimming removed 4 bases from V and 0 bases from J, with 21 bases in between. Germline CDR1 reads KGHDR; CDR2 reads SFDVKD.

V and J are TRBV25-1 and TRBJ2-2, with 9 bases identical to TRBD1. The CDR3 length is 15 residues. V dropped 3 bases and J dropped 5; count of bases not matched to a gene: 4. CDR1 is MGHDK and CDR2 is SYGVNS in the germline V gene. Here the CDR3 reads CASSETGGFTGELFF. The CDR3 DNA sequence: TGTGCCAGCAGTGAGACAGGGGGATTTACCGGGGAGCTGTTTTTT.

V and J are TRBV19 and TRBJ2-7, with D perhaps matching TRBD1 or TRBD2 (6 bases each). Germline V gives CDR1 LNHDA, CDR2 SQIVND (reference sequence). The CDR3 spans 15 residues. V lost 8 bases to trimming and J lost 0 bases, with 17 bases between them. The CDR3 DNA reads TGTGCCAGTGGTGGTGGAGGGGGATTCTCCTACGAGCAGTACTTC. This encodes CASGGGGGFSYEQYF.

This clonotype appeared many times. V and J are TRBV5-8 and TRBJ2-5; TRBD1 matches at 7 bases. The germline CDR1 and CDR2 sequences are SGHTS and YDEGEE. The CDR3 covers 14 residues. Unmatched junction bases numbered 7, after V lost 4 bases and J lost 4 bases. The CDR3 protein is CASSIGQAGETQYF. CDR3 in DNA: TGTGCCAGCAGCATAGGACAGGCGGGAGAGACCCAGTACTTC.

The J gene is TRBJ2-7, the V gene TRBV28; 9 bases align to TRBD1. Germline CDR1 and CDR2: MDHEN and SYDVKM. After removal of 4 bases from V and 6 bases from J, the junction contained 13 bases not matched to a gene. The CDR3 sequence is 16 residues long. CDR3 bases: TGTGCCAGCAGTTCAGGACCGACAGGGGGGAAGCGCGAGCAGTACGTC. Translating it yields CASSSGPTGGKREQYV.

The rearrangement joins TRBV5-5 to TRBJ1-1; the D gene is possibly TRBD1 (5 bases). The germline V gene has CDR1 SGHKS and CDR2 YYEKEE (reference sequence). The CDR3 is made up of 14 amino acids. Trimming took off 1 base at V and 5 bases at J, with 12 bases between the two ends. The DNA of the CDR3 is TGTGCCAGCAGCTTGAGGCCCTGGGGGACTGAAGCTTTCTTT. Translated, it gives CASSLRPWGTEAFF. Using reference TRBV5-5 and TRBJ1-1 for the parts outside the CDR3, the full variable domain is DAGVTQSPTHLIKTRGQQVTLRCSPISGHKSVSWYQQVLGQGPQFIFQYYEKEERGRGNFPDRFSARQFPNYSSELNVNALLLGDSALYLCASSLRPWGTEAFFGQGTRLTVV.

This clonotype was observed many times. The chain employs TRBV4-1 and TRBJ2-7, with D perhaps assigned TRBD1 or TRBD2 (5 bases each). The germline CDR1 and CDR2 sequences are MGHRA and YSYEKL. The V gene lost 3 bases and the J gene lost 2 bases, with 8 bases spanning the gap. The CDR3 extends over 13 amino acids. The CDR3 here is CASSHRGAYEQYF. The CDR3 region has the DNA TGCGCCAGCAGCCATAGGGGAGCCTACGAGCAGTACTTC.

This clonotype was counted a few times. The genes are TRBV4-1 and TRBJ2-7; D unresolved. The V and J ends lost 0 bases and 4 bases respectively, with 7 bases between them. Germline V gives CDR1 MGHRA, CDR2 YSYEKL. This CDR3 comprises 13 residues. CDR3 nucleotides: TGCGCCAGCAGCCAAGAAGCCGATTACGAGCAGTACTTC. This gives the protein CASSQEADYEQYF.

The rearrangement uses TRBV11-3 and TRBJ2-5, with 8 bases that match TRBD1. After removal of 3 bases from V and 3 bases from J, the junction contained 6 bases not matched to a gene. The CDR3 is 15 amino acids. Looked up from germline, CDR1 is SGHNT and CDR2 is YENEEA. CDR3 nucleotide sequence: TGTGCCAGCAGCTTCGGCCCGACAGGGGAAGAGACCCAGTACTTC. Residues: CASSFGPTGEETQYF.

This clonotype was detected many times. V and J are TRBV13 and TRBJ1-2; D not certain. The germline V and J ends were trimmed by 10 bases and 3 bases, with 15 bases remaining between them. There are 13 residues in the CDR3. Germline-derived CDR1 and CDR2 are PRHDT and FYEKMQ (reference sequence). For the CDR3, the DNA is TGTGCCACCACCACCCCTGGAGACTATGGCTACACCTTC. Its protein product is CATTTPGDYGYTF.

The sample holds a few counts of this clonotype. The chain uses TRBV7-9 and TRBJ2-2; D is undetermined. The V end lost 4 bases, the J end lost 3 bases, and 12 bases lay between the germline ends. The CDR3 consists of 15 residues. Germline CDR1 reads SEHNR; CDR2 reads FQNEAQ (reference sequence). CDR3 sequence reads: CASSSTPSDTGELFF. CDR3 in DNA: TGTGCCAGCAGCTCTACCCCCTCCGACACCGGGGAGCTGTTTTTT.

The genes are TRBV19 and TRBJ1-1; 8 nucleotides agree with TRBD1. Germline-derived CDR1 and CDR2 are LNHDA and SQIVND (reference sequence). The junction had 9 bases not matched to a gene; V was cut back by 2 bases and J by 1 base. The CDR3 loop spans 17 amino acids. The CDR3 here is CASSIRPQGAPNTEAFF. The CDR3 DNA reads TGTGCCAGTAGTATACGTCCGCAGGGGGCCCCGAACACTGAAGCTTTCTTT.

This clonotype showed up many times. The V and J genes are TRBV28 and TRBJ1-6; the match to TRBD1 covers 11 bases. Germline-derived CDR1 and CDR2 are MDHEN and SYDVKM. CDR3 length equals 12 residues. The ends lost 7 bases at V and 12 bases at J; junction bases unmatched: 2. CDR3 in DNA: TGTGCCAGCAAGGGACAGGGGGAACCCCTCCACTTT. As protein: CASKGQGEPLHF.

Concerning this clonotype: This sequence may be a read error, since a much larger clone differs from it by one base. V is TRBV6-1 and J is TRBJ2-5, with 12 bases aligning to TRBD2. The V segment lost 6 bases and the J segment 2 bases; nucleotides outside the gene matches: 7. The CDR3 is 16 residues long. Germline CDR1 reads MNHNS; CDR2 reads SASEGT. The CDR3 reads CASSPRLAGVQETQYF. CDR3 DNA: TGTGCCAGCAGCCCGCGACTAGCGGGGGTGCAAGAGACCCAGTACTTC.

The chain couples TRBV6-1 to TRBJ1-1; D uncertain. Trimming shortened V by 6 bases and J by 5 bases, and 10 bases separated the two germline ends. The germline CDR1 and CDR2 sequences are MNHNS and SASEGT. The CDR3 sequence is 12 residues long. The CDR3 DNA follows: TGTGCCAGCAGCGGGATAAGGACTGAAGCTTTCTTT. Amino acid sequence: CASSGIRTEAFF.

This clonotype was found many times. V is TRBV7-8 and J is TRBJ1-5, with 8 nucleotides matching TRBD1. V was clipped by 5 bases and J by 7 bases; unmatched bases: 16. Per germline, CDR1 SGHVS and CDR2 FQNEAQ. CDR3 length: 17 residues. In DNA, the CDR3 is TGTGCCAGCAGCCCAACAAATTGGGCAGGGGGCGCGCAGCCCCAGCATTTT. Translation gives CASSPTNWAGGAQPQHF.